This T cell receptor beta chain originates from a study of tumor and adjacent non-tumor tissue in lung cancer. At the level of the study: Stage I to III disease affected approximately 11 men and a handful of women aged roughly 31 to 80.

Points on this clonotype: This likely comes from a read error, as the CDR3 has no conserved phenylalanine or tryptophan at its end.

The library came from three nested PCR rounds adapted from ARM-PCR protocols. TCRdb fed the multiplex PCR reads into MiXCR, producing one record per CDR3 protein. The table shows approximately 79,000 distinct CDR3 sequences, with around 65% occurring only once. Germline-derived CDR1 and CDR2 are SGHAT and FQDESV (reference sequence). The CDR3 sequence is 11 residues long. V was cut by 6 bases and J by 10 bases, with 10 bases left in between. RNA was extracted from bulk tissue without any cell sorting. The genes are TRBV11-1 and TRBJ2-1, with D unclear. The sequence was obtained from an older man with non-small cell lung cancer. The source material was lung tumor tissue. The CDR3 nucleotides are TGTGCCAGCAGACTAACCAAAGAGCAGTTCCTC. Encoded protein: CASRLTKEQFL.